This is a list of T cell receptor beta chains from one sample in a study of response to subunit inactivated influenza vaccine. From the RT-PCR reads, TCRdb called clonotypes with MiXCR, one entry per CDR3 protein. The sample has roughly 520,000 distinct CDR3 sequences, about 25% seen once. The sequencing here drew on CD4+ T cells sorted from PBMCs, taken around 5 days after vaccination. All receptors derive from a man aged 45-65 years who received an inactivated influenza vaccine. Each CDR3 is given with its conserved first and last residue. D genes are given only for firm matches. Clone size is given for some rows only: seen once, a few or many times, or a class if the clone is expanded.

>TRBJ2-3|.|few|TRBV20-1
TGCAGTGCTAGAGTTGACTGGAACACAGATACGCAGTATTTT
CSARVDWNTDTQYF
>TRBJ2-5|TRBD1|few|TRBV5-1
TGCGCCAGCAGCTTGGCCACAGGGGGCGGTGAGACCCAGTACTTC
CASSLATGGGETQYF
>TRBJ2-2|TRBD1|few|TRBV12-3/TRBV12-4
TGTGCCAGCAGTGACAGGGGTCCGAACACCGGGGAGCTGTTTTTT
CASSDRGPNTGELFF
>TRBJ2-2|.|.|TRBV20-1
TGCAGTGCACCCCGATGGGGGAACACCGGGGAGCTGTTTTTT
CSAPRWGNTGELFF
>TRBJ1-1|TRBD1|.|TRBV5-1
TGCGCCAGCACCCAGAGGGACAGGGGAGACACTGAAGCTTTCTTT
CASTQRDRGDTEAFF
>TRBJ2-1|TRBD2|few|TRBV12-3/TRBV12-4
TGTGCCAGCAGTCCCGTACTAGCGGGAGGAGGTGAGCAGTTCTTC
CASSPVLAGGGEQFF
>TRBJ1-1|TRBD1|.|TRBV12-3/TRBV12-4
TGTGCCAGCACCTTACAGGGGGCGGACACTGAAGCTTTCTTT
CASTLQGADTEAFF
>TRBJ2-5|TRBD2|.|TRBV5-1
TGCGCCAGCAGCTTGGAGGCTAGCGGGAGCGTAGAGACCCAGTACTTC
CASSLEASGSVETQYF
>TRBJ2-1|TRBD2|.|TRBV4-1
TGCGCCAGCAGCCACGGTGCGGGGGGCTACAATGAGCAGTTCTTC
CASSHGAGGYNEQFF
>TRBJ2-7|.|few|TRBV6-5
TGTGCCAGCAGTTACTCCCCCGGACCCCGTGGTGAGCAGTACTTC
CASSYSPGPRGEQYF
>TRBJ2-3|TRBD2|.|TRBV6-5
TGTGCCAGCAGTACTAGCGGGAGGACAGATACGCAGTATTTT
CASSTSGRTDTQYF
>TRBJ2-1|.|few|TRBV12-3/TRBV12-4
TGTGCCAGCAGCCCGACACCGATAACCTACAATGAGCAGTTCTTC
CASSPTPITYNEQFF
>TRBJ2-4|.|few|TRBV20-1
TGCAGTGCTAGAAACGACAGGGATAGACTAGGGTTAGCCAAAAACATTCAGTACTTC
CSARNDRDRLGLAKNIQYF
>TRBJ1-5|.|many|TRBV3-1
TGTGCCAGCAGCCAAGGCGCAGGCAATCAGCCCCAGCATTTT
CASSQGAGNQPQHF
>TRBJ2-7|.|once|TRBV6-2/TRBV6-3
TGTGCCAGCAGTTACCTGTCGATCCACGAGCAGTACTTC
CASSYLSIHEQYF
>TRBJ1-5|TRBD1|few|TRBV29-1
TGCAGCGTTGTCTCCGGGACAGGGGACAATCAGCCCCAGCATTTT
CSVVSGTGDNQPQHF
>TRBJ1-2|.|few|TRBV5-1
TGCGCCAGCAGCCTTGAATATGGCTACACCTTC
CASSLEYGYTF
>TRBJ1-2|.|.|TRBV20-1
TGCAGTGCTAGGGACCAGGGGATGGGCTATGGCTACACCTTC
CSARDQGMGYGYTF
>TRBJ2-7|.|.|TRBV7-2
TGTGCCAGCAGCTTACAATCGCAGGCTAGCAGGTCCCTCGAGCAGTACTTC
CASSLQSQASRSLEQYF
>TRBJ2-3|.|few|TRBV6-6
TGTGCCACGTGGGATACGCAGTATTTT
CATWDTQYF
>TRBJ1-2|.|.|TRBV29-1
TGCAGCGTTGAAAACTATGGCTACACCTTC
CSVENYGYTF
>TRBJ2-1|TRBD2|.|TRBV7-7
TGTGCCAGCGGGAGAGCGGGAGTGTGGAATGAGCAGTTCTTC
CASGRAGVWNEQFF
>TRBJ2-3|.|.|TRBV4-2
TGTGCCAGCAGCATCCACGCCACAGATACGCAGTATTTT
CASSIHATDTQYF
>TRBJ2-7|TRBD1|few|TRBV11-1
TGTGCCAGCAGCTCTAGCCCGGGACAGGGGGACGAGCAGTACTTC
CASSSSPGQGDEQYF
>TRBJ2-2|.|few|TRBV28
TGTGCCAGCAGTTTATGGCGAACGGGGGAGCTGTTTTTT
CASSLWRTGELFF
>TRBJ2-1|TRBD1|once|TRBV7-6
TGTGCCAGCAGCCCAATTGAGGACAGGGTGAGGTACAATGAGCAGTTCTTC
CASSPIEDRVRYNEQFF
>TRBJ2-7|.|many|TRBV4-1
TGCGCCAGCAGCCTCAGCGGAGGGTTCTACGAGCAGTACTTC
CASSLSGGFYEQYF
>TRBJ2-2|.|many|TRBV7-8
TGTGCCAGCAGCCTCTCAGGGTCCGGGGAGCTGTTTTTT
CASSLSGSGELFF
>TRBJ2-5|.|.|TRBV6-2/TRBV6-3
TGTGCCAGCAAAAGGGTCCCCCGGGTCACCCAAGGAGAGACCCAGTACTTC
CASKRVPRVTQGETQYF
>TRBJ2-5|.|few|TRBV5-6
TGTGCCAGCAGCTTGGGGGCTAGGGGAGGAGAGACCCAGTACTTC
CASSLGARGGETQYF
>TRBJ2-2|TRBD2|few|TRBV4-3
TGCGCCAGCAGCCAAGCATCCGGGAGGGTGTCCGGGGAGCTGTTTTTT
CASSQASGRVSGELFF
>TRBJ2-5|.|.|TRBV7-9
TGTGCCGTCGTTCGGGTATCCCAAGAGACCCAGTACTTC
CAVVRVSQETQYF
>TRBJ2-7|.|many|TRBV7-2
TGTGCCAGCAGCTGGACCCCGGGACTCCCTATGTACGAGCAGTACTTC
CASSWTPGLPMYEQYF
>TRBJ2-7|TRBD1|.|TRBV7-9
TGTGCCAGCAGCCACGGACAGGGGCTAAGCTCCTACGAGCAGTACTTC
CASSHGQGLSSYEQYF
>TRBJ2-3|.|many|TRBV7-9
TGTGCCAGCAGCTTACCCTTTCGACTTGGCTCAACGCAGTATTTT
CASSLPFRLGSTQYF
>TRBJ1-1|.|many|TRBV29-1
TGCAGCGTTGAAGGACAGGCGAACACTGAAGCTTTCTTT
CSVEGQANTEAFF
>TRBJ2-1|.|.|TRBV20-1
TGCAGTGCTAGCGGGGCTAACAATGAGCAGTTCTTC
CSASGANNEQFF
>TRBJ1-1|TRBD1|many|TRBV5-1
TGTGCCAGCTCACTTGGGACAGTGAACACTGAAGCTTTCTTT
CASSLGTVNTEAFF
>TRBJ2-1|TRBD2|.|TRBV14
TGTGCCAGCAGCCGGAACCAGCGGGGTTCCTACAATGAGCAGTTCTTC
CASSRNQRGSYNEQFF
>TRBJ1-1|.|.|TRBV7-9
TGTGCCAGCAGCCCTTCAATTGAAGCTTTCTTT
CASSPSIEAFF
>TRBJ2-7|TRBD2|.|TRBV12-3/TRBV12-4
TGTGCCAGCAGTCCGGAGCGGGGGCCCTCCTACGAGCAGTACTTC
CASSPERGPSYEQYF
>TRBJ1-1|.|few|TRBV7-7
TGTGCTAGCACCTCCATAGGACAGATTCAAAACACTGAAGCTTTCTTT
CASTSIGQIQNTEAFF
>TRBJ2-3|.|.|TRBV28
TGTGCCAGCAGGCAACAGGGTCCAGATACGCAGTATTTT
CASRQQGPDTQYF
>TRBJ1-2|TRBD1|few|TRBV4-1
TGCGCCAGCAGCCACAAAACGGGACAGATACTTTATGGCTACACCTTC
CASSHKTGQILYGYTF